This TCR beta chain was recovered during a study of shared clonotypes between healthy human individuals. Terminally differentiated effector memory CD45RA+ cells were excluded from the naive CD8 cells, which were CD45RO-negative and positively selected for CCR7. Within Nashville, Tennessee resided all donors, each a Caucasian adult. The CDR3 covers 17 residues. Trimming stripped 2 bases from V and 3 bases from J, with 20 bases between. Looked up from germline, CDR1 is SQVTM and CDR2 is ANQGSEA. Concerning this clone itself: The antigen remains undetermined.

Sequencing was performed with immunoSEQ multiplex PCR; in TCRdb, only in-frame clones are kept and a portion is missing. The table has approximately 590,000 clones, nearly 97% seen once; the top ten hold 0.095% to 0.12%. Study-wide results and caveats: Investigators collected only blood, and repertoires in tissues likely differ. Shared across a few donors were around 5% of the naive CD4 clonotypes.

The TCR originated in a woman in her 30s in good health. The rearrangement joins TRBV29-1 to TRBJ2-1, with TRBD1 as a possible D gene (6 bases). What was sequenced was naive CD8+ T cells sorted from blood. The CDR3 DNA follows: TGCAGCGTTGAACCCTCAGGGGATCTGGCCCTCTACAATGAGCAGTTCTTC. This encodes CSVEPSGDLALYNEQFF.